This T cell receptor beta chain was obtained from a study of cytomegalovirus exposure and HLA in healthy donors. The study, taken as a whole, reports: Earlier findings revealed that most TCR beta V segments proved productive either about 90% or about 30% of the time.

Use of 60 Vbeta and 13 Jbeta primers characterized the PCR. Only in-frame clones appear in the TCRdb table, and some are missing; sequencing was by immunoSEQ multiplex PCR. The sample has under 150,000 clones; 75% to 85% are singletons. Healthy donors of bone marrow made up the group. For this clone: No antigen is known for it.

The CDR3 has 14 residues. Germline V gives CDR1 SGDLS, CDR2 YYNGEE. V lost 2 bases, J lost 2 bases, and 9 bases lay in between. The J gene is TRBJ2-3, the V gene TRBV9; D possibly corresponds to TRBD1 (6 bases). The origin of this receptor is a woman between 40 and 55 years old in good health and CMV-seropositive. Sequencing was performed on PBMCs. This CDR3 reads CASSVGQFTDTQYF. CDR3 in DNA: TGTGCCAGCAGCGTTGGACAGTTCACAGATACGCAGTATTTT. Using reference TRBV9 and TRBJ2-3 for the parts outside the CDR3, the full variable domain is DSGVTQTPKHLITATGQRVTLRCSPRSGDLSVYWYQQSLDQGLQFLIQYYNGEERAKGNILERFSAQQFPDLHSELNLSSLELGDSALYFCASSVGQFTDTQYFGPGTRLTVL.